One sample yielded the 8 T cell receptor beta chains listed below, sequenced in a study of TIL therapy for anti-PD-1-resistant metastatic lung cancer. The libraries were made with immunoSEQ v3. Method: immunoSEQ multiplex PCR; TCRdb's copy keeps in-frame clones and lacks some. The repertoire consists of 25,000 to 40,000 clones, with around three quarters occurring once and the leading ten covering around 2.9%. Time point here: pre-treatment sample, taken before nivolumab and TIL therapy. Sequencing was performed on blood, taken at baseline. The receptors stem from a woman between 30 and 80 years old with non-small cell lung cancer.

This clone has more than one count but fewer than ten. The V and J genes are TRBV5-1 and TRBJ2-1, with 9 bases aligning to TRBD2. V dropped 4 bases and J dropped 4; count of bases not matched to a gene: 12. Germline values: CDR1 SGHRS, CDR2 YFSETQ. CDR3 length: 17 residues. The CDR3 spells CASSRGGDSGRYNEQFF. As DNA, the CDR3 is TGCGCCAGCAGCCGGGGAGGAGACAGCGGGAGGTACAATGAGCAGTTCTTC.

V is TRBV20-1 and J is TRBJ2-5; weak D call: TRBD1 (5 bases). The DNA matches TRBJ2-7 better at its end, which makes the J call doubtful. This CDR3 is built from 11 residues. Per the germline V gene, CDR1 is DFQATT and CDR2 is SNEGSKA (reference sequence). CDR3 in amino acids: CSVGQNYEQYF. The CDR3, as DNA: TGCAGTGTGGGGCAGAACTACGAGCAGTACTTC.

The chain joins TRBV5-6 to TRBJ1-2; 8 nucleotides agree with TRBD1. V was pared by 7 bases and J by 5 bases, with 19 bases of the junction left unmatched. The CDR3 is 17 amino acids. CDR1 and CDR2 from the germline V gene are SGHDT and YYEEEE. CDR3 region: CASGQGARPPARYGYTF. The CDR3 DNA sequence: TGTGCCAGCGGCCAGGGGGCCAGGCCGCCGGCCCGATATGGCTACACCTTC.

The chain links TRBV10-1 to TRBJ2-3; 11 nucleotides line up with TRBD2. This CDR3 contains 17 residues. V lost 3 bases, J lost 6 bases, and 11 bases stayed unmatched. Germline V lookup: CDR1 WNHNN, CDR2 SYGVQD (reference sequence). The CDR3 spells CASSDGGLAAPSDTQYF. In DNA, the CDR3 is TGCGCCAGCAGTGATGGGGGACTAGCGGCACCCTCGGATACGCAGTATTTT.

The chain recombines TRBV25-1 with TRBJ2-2; 8 positions agree with TRBD2. The V gene's germline CDR1 is MGHDK and CDR2 SYGVNS. J was trimmed by 6 bases and V by 6 bases; bases with no gene match: 9. CDR3 length: 15 residues. The chain's CDR3 is CASSSGTREAGELFF. As DNA, the CDR3 is TGTGCCAGCAGCTCCGGGACTAGAGAGGCCGGGGAGCTGTTTTTT.

The V and J genes are TRBV2 and TRBJ1-4; a weak D match, TRBD1 (5 bases). The length of the CDR3 is 15 residues. The germline V gene encodes CDR1 SNHLY and CDR2 FYNNEI. Trimming removed 7 bases from V and 6 bases from J, with 18 bases in between. The CDR3 sequence is CASTDPWGKDEKLFF. Written as DNA, the CDR3 is TGTGCCAGCACCGACCCCTGGGGGAAGGATGAAAAACTGTTTTTT. Full variable domain (outside the CDR3, taken from reference TRBV2 and TRBJ1-4): EPEVTQTPSHQVTQMGQEVILRCVPISNHLYFYWYRQILGQKVEFLVSFYNNEISEKSEIFDDQFSVERPDGSNFTLKIRSTKLEDSAMYFCASTDPWGKDEKLFFGSGTQLSVL.

This clone was seen only a few times. The chain has TRBV9 and TRBJ2-2; D not certain. Germline V gene lookup returns CDR1 SGDLS and CDR2 YYNGEE. Trimming pared 0 bases from V and 6 bases from J, leaving 9 bases between. The CDR3 loop spans 14 amino acids. As DNA, the CDR3 is TGTGCCAGCAGCGTAGACTATCCATCCGGGGAGCTGTTTTTT. This gives the protein CASSVDYPSGELFF.

The chain recombines TRBV7-2 with TRBJ2-1; 15 nucleotides agree with TRBD2. With V trimmed by 4 bases and J by 6 bases, 4 bases remained unmatched. The CDR3 loop spans 16 amino acids. Germline loops: CDR1 SGHTA, CDR2 FQGNSA. The CDR3 sequence: CASSSRTSGRANEQFF. The CDR3 DNA reads as TGTGCCAGCAGCTCAAGGACTAGCGGGAGGGCCAATGAGCAGTTCTTC.